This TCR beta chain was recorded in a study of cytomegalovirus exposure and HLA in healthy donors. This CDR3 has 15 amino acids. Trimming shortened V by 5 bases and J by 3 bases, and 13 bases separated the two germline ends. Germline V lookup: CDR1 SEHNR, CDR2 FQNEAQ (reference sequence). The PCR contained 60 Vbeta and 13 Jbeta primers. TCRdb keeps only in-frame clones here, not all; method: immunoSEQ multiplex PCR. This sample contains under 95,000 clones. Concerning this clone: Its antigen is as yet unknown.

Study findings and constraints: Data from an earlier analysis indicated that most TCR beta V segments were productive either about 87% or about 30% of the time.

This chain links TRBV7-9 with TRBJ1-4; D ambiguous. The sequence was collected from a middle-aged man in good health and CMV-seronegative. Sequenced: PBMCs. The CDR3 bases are TGTGCCAGCAGCCCAAGGGTCGGGGCTAATGAAAAACTGTTTTTT. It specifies CASSPRVGANEKLFF. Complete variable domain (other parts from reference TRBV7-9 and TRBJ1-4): DTGVSQNPRHKITKRGQNVTFRCDPISEHNRLYWYRQTLGQGPEFLTYFQNEAQLEKSRLLSDRFSAERPKGSFSTLEIQRTEQGDSAMYLCASSPRVGANEKLFFGSGTQLSVL.